Following are 29 T cell receptor beta chains from one sample sequenced in a study of shared clonotypes between healthy human individuals. Generated by immunoSEQ multiplex PCR, the TCRdb table keeps only in-frame clones and is missing some. The table has millions of clones, over 85% seen once. Sample: naive CD4+ T cells sorted from blood. Subset noted: CD45RA+ positively selected. The origin of the receptors is a man younger than 30 in good health.

In its sample, this clone was seen once. This chain's CDR3 is CASSEYGGSTYEQYF. In DNA form, the CDR3 reads TGTGCCAGCAGTGAATACGGGGGATCAACCTACGAGCAGTACTTC. The J gene is TRBJ2-7, the V gene TRBV25-1, with D perhaps TRBD2 (6 bases). The CDR3 totals 15 residues. Per the germline V gene, CDR1 is MGHDK and CDR2 is SYGVNS. Trimming shortened V by 0 bases and J by 2 bases, and 11 bases separated the two germline ends.

The rearrangement links TRBV5-6 to TRBJ1-3, with unresolved D. Germline CDR1 is SGHDT and CDR2 is YYEEEE. The CDR3 spans 14 residues. V was pared by 3 bases and J by 9 bases, with 16 bases between. The CDR3 loop reads CASSSLTLYGTIYF. The CDR3 DNA follows: TGTGCCAGCAGCTCCCTGACCCTTTATGGCACCATATATTTT.

Only a few counts were recorded for this clone. The chain recombines TRBV2 with TRBJ1-1, with D unresolved. The CDR3 totals 15 residues. CDR1 and CDR2 from the germline V gene are SNHLY and FYNNEI. V was cut by 3 bases and J by 1 base, with 12 bases left in between. CDR3 sequence (DNA): TGTGCCAGCAGTGAGTTACGGACGCCGAACACTGAAGCTTTCTTT. This gives the protein CASSELRTPNTEAFF. The variable domain in full, with the rest retrieved from reference TRBV2 and TRBJ1-1, is EPEVTQTPSHQVTQMGQEVILRCVPISNHLYFYWYRQILGQKVEFLVSFYNNEISEKSEIFDDQFSVERPDGSNFTLKIRSTKLEDSAMYFCASSELRTPNTEAFFGQGTRLTVV.

This chain uses TRBV6-5 with TRBJ1-1; D not certain. Trimming left V 6 bases short and J 0 bases short, with 8 bases between. The CDR3 is 13 residues long. Germline V gene sequence: CDR1 MNHEY, CDR2 SVGAGI. In DNA form, the CDR3 reads TGTGCCAGCAGCCGCCTACTGAACACTGAAGCTTTCTTT. Its protein is CASSRLLNTEAFF.

The chain combines TRBV30 with TRBJ1-4; weak D call: TRBD1 (5 bases). The length of the CDR3 is 13 residues. V was clipped by 5 bases and J by 7 bases, with 14 bases between them. Germline values: CDR1 GTSNPN, CDR2 SVGIG (reference sequence). CDR3 in amino acids: CAWGGTSGEKLFF. The CDR3 DNA sequence: TGTGCCTGGGGGGGAACCTCGGGTGAAAAACTGTTTTTT.

The V and J genes are TRBV18 and TRBJ2-2; 7 nucleotides agree with TRBD1. CDR1 is KGHSH, CDR2 LQKENI, per germline. The CDR3 consists of 18 residues. J lost 4 bases, V lost 3 bases, and 14 bases had no gene match. DNA for the CDR3: TGTGCCAGCTCACCGCCGGGACAGCAGGGGTCGAGCACCGGGGAGCTGTTTTTT. This sequence encodes CASSPPGQQGSSTGELFF.

V and J are TRBV27 and TRBJ2-7; no definite D call. This CDR3 is 13 amino acids long. The V end lost 7 bases, the J end lost 3 bases, and 13 bases lay between the germline ends. Germline V CDR1 and CDR2: MNHEY, SMNVEV (reference sequence). In nucleotides, the CDR3 is TGTGCCAGCACTGGAGTTAACGACTACGAGCAGTACTTC. Translating gives CASTGVNDYEQYF.

About this clone itself: The same CDR3 can be traced to other DNA sequences in this sample. J is TRBJ2-7 and V is TRBV5-1; TRBD1 matches at 7 bases. After removal of 4 bases from V and 0 bases from J, the junction contained 7 bases not matched to a gene. This CDR3 contains 15 residues. Germline CDR1 is SGHRS and CDR2 is YFSETQ. DNA of the CDR3: TGCGCCAGCAGCCGGGACAGTCCGTCCTCCTACGAGCAGTACTTC. This encodes CASSRDSPSSYEQYF. Based on the CDR3 plus reference TRBV5-1 and TRBJ2-7, the full variable domain is KAGVTQTPRYLIKTRGQQVTLSCSPISGHRSVSWYQQTPGQGLQFLFEYFSETQRNKGNFPGRFSGRQFSNSRSEMNVSTLELGDSALYLCASSRDSPSSYEQYFGPGTRLTVT.

The chain has TRBV5-1 and TRBJ2-7; TRBD2 aligns across 13 bases. Trimming took 7 bases from V and 0 from J; bases not matched to a gene: 10. From germline, CDR1 is SGHRS and CDR2 YFSETQ. The CDR3 is made up of 17 amino acids. The CDR3 region is CASATGLAGQSSYEQYF. The CDR3 DNA sequence: TGCGCCAGCGCGACGGGACTAGCGGGACAGAGCTCCTACGAGCAGTACTTC.

CDR3 sequence (DNA): TGTGCCAGCAGCTGGGACATTCTCGTTTCCTACAATGAGCAGTTCTTC. Its translation: CASSWDILVSYNEQFF. The chain is built from TRBV7-2 and TRBJ2-1, with D possibly matching TRBD1 (6 bases). Germline lookup yields CDR1 SGHTA and CDR2 FQGNSA. The CDR3 has 16 amino acids. The V end lost 4 bases, the J end lost 1 base, and 14 bases lay between the germline ends.

The chain couples TRBV7-9 to TRBJ2-5, with TRBD2 matching 14 bases. Germline loops: CDR1 SEHNR, CDR2 FQNEAQ (reference sequence). The V segment lost 6 bases and the J segment 4 bases; nucleotides outside the gene matches: 4. This CDR3 is built from 15 residues. The CDR3 spells CASRPGLAGGETQYF. The CDR3 nucleotides are TGTGCCAGCAGACCCGGACTAGCGGGAGGAGAGACCCAGTACTTC.

The chain combines TRBV4-3 with TRBJ2-7; D is perhaps TRBD2 (5 bases). The ends were cut back, 0 bases at V and 0 bases at J, with 9 bases in the middle. This CDR3 spans 15 amino acids. Germline V gene data show CDR1 as LGHNA and CDR2 as YSLEER. The CDR3 DNA reads as TGCGCCAGCAGCCAAGATCCGGGGAGCTCCTACGAGCAGTACTTC. Encoded protein: CASSQDPGSSYEQYF.

The rearrangement uses TRBV7-9 and TRBJ2-1; 7 nucleotides align to TRBD1. The CDR3 has 15 residues. Per germline, CDR1 SEHNR and CDR2 FQNEAQ (reference sequence). The V gene end was trimmed by 5 bases and the J gene end by 4 bases; junction bases not matched to a gene: 8. In nucleotides, the CDR3 is TGTGCCAGCAGCCCTCGACAGGGAACTTACAATGAGCAGTTCTTC. This encodes CASSPRQGTYNEQFF.

A single count supports this clone. The chain couples TRBV21-1 to TRBJ1-1. TRBV21-1 is a listed pseudogene. The CDR3 is 16 amino acids. CDR3 region: CASSKARALRNTEAFF. The CDR3 DNA reads TGTGCCAGCAGCAAAGCTCGGGCCCTGAGGAACACTGAAGCTTTCTTT.

This chain connects TRBV7-9 to TRBJ2-5; 8 nucleotides line up with TRBD1. The J call may be faulty, since TRBJ2-7 better matches the DNA end. CDR3 length: 14 residues. Germline values: CDR1 SEHNR, CDR2 FQNEAQ (reference sequence). The CDR3 DNA reads as TGTGCCAGCAGCTCCCGGGACAGGACCTACGAGCAGTACTTC. This sequence encodes CASSSRDRTYEQYF.

V usage is TRBV9 and J usage is TRBJ2-6; perhaps TRBD1 as D (5 bases). Trimming left V 4 bases short and J 0 bases short, with 11 bases between. Germline assignment: CDR1 SGDLS and CDR2 YYNGEE. The CDR3 spans 16 residues. This CDR3 reads CASSTRTPSGANVLTF. The CDR3 DNA reads TGTGCCAGCAGCACCCGGACACCCTCTGGGGCCAACGTCCTGACTTTC. Full variable domain (rest looked up from reference TRBV9 and TRBJ2-6): DSGVTQTPKHLITATGQRVTLRCSPRSGDLSVYWYQQSLDQGLQFLIQYYNGEERAKGNILERFSAQQFPDLHSELNLSSLELGDSALYFCASSTRTPSGANVLTFGAGSRLTVL.

The rearrangement links TRBV7-6 to TRBJ2-1; 11 nucleotides align to TRBD1. Germline CDR1 SGHVS, CDR2 FNYEAQ. There are 19 residues in the CDR3. V trimming: 1 base; J trimming: 7 bases; junction bases outside the gene matches: 15. CDR3 in DNA: TGTGCCAGCAGCTTAGTTGGACAGGGGGCCGGGACCCGCGGTAATGAGCAGTTCTTC. Translated: CASSLVGQGAGTRGNEQFF. The whole variable domain, remainder taken from reference TRBV7-6 and TRBJ2-1, is GAGVSQSPRYKVTKRGQDVALRCDPISGHVSLYWYRQALGQGPEFLTYFNYEAQQDKSGLPNDRFSAERPEGSISTLTIQRTEQRDSAMYRCASSLVGQGAGTRGNEQFFGPGTRLTVL.

The chain has TRBV11-2 and TRBJ1-2, with D unresolved. The ends were cut back, 2 bases at V and 4 bases at J, with 14 bases in the middle. Per germline, CDR1 SGHAT and CDR2 FQNNGV. CDR3 size: 15 residues. The CDR3 bases are TGTGCCAGCAGCTTAACGTCTACGCCGGTCTATGGCTACACCTTC. It codes for CASSLTSTPVYGYTF.

V is TRBV19 and J is TRBJ2-5; 7 bases match TRBD1. CDR1 LNHDA and CDR2 SQIVND come from the germline V gene (reference sequence). Unmatched junction bases numbered 6, after V lost 6 bases and J lost 5 bases. The CDR3 extends over 13 amino acids. CDR3 sequence reads: CASRGQFSETQYF. DNA of the CDR3: TGTGCCAGTAGGGGACAGTTTTCGGAGACCCAGTACTTC.

Remarks on this clone: Other DNA sequences of this sample code for an identical CDR3. The genes are TRBV18 and TRBJ1-1; D call uncertain. CDR3 size: 13 residues. Germline lookup yields CDR1 KGHSH and CDR2 LQKENI. Trimming pared 3 bases from V and 1 base from J, leaving 6 bases between. The CDR3 coding sequence is TGTGCCAGCTCACCGAGCCAGAACACTGAAGCTTTCTTT. It is translated as CASSPSQNTEAFF.

The rearrangement links TRBV4-2 to TRBJ2-1; tentative D call: TRBD1 (5 bases). V dropped 1 base and J dropped 5 bases, with 12 bases sitting between them. Germline V gene lookup returns CDR1 LGHNA and CDR2 YNFKEQ. The CDR3 runs 15 residues. The CDR3 sequence is CASSQVTTDDNEQFF. The CDR3 coding sequence is TGTGCCAGCAGCCAAGTTACGACAGACGACAATGAGCAGTTCTTC.

The V and J genes are TRBV6-1 and TRBJ2-1; D may be TRBD1 (5 bases). Trimming took off 0 bases at V and 0 bases at J, with 18 bases between the two ends. This CDR3 has 19 amino acids. CDR1 is MNHNS and CDR2 is SASEGT in the germline V gene. Here the CDR3 DNA reads TGTGCCAGCAGTGAAGCGAATTACAGGCTCTCGCTCTCCTACAATGAGCAGTTCTTC. Amino acids: CASSEANYRLSLSYNEQFF.

This chain joins TRBV6-5 and TRBJ2-3; D is uncertain. The V and J ends lost 8 bases and 4 bases respectively, with 16 bases between them. This CDR3 has 14 amino acids. In germline, CDR1 is MNHEY, CDR2 SVGAGI. The CDR3 loop reads CASSPGIVPDTQYF. CDR3 DNA sequence: TGTGCCAGCTCACCGGGCATAGTGCCAGATACGCAGTATTTT.

The V gene is TRBV19, the J gene TRBJ2-4; a possible D gene is TRBD2 (5 bases). The CDR3 loop spans 17 amino acids. The V and J ends lost 4 bases and 1 base respectively, with 17 bases between them. The germline V gene encodes CDR1 LNHDA and CDR2 SQIVND (reference sequence). CDR3 coding DNA: TGTGCCAGTAGTACCCGGGATCACCGAGCGGCCAAAAACATTCAGTACTTC. Encoded protein: CASSTRDHRAAKNIQYF.

The rearrangement uses TRBV19 and TRBJ1-1; 7 nucleotides line up with TRBD1. CDR1 and CDR2 (germline): LNHDA, SQIVND (reference sequence). V lost 10 bases, J lost 0 bases, and 8 bases stayed unmatched. The CDR3 extends over 14 amino acids. CDR3 nucleotides: TGTGCCATACGGAGAGGGGGCATGAACACTGAAGCTTTCTTT. Encoded protein: CAIRRGGMNTEAFF.

The V gene is TRBV19, the J gene TRBJ1-2, with 7 bases that match TRBD1. The CDR3 has 15 amino acids. V dropped 3 bases and J dropped 4; count of bases not matched to a gene: 8. Germline CDR1 reads LNHDA; CDR2 reads SQIVND (reference sequence). The CDR3, as DNA: TGTGCCAGTAGTATGGGACAGCCAGCCTCCTATGGCTACACCTTC. Its translation is CASSMGQPASYGYTF.

The rearrangement uses TRBV6-6 and TRBJ2-5; D is ambiguous. Germline CDR1 and CDR2: MNHNY and SVGAGI (reference sequence). V shed 4 bases and J shed 4 bases, with 4 bases lying between them. The CDR3 sequence is 11 residues long. The CDR3 region has the DNA TGTGCCAGCAGTTTTATAGAGACCCAGTACTTC. Translated, it gives CASSFIETQYF.

This chain joins TRBV6-1 and TRBJ1-1; 7 nucleotides align to TRBD1. Germline V CDR1 and CDR2: MNHNS, SASEGT. This CDR3 is built from 13 residues. V shed 4 bases, J shed 7 bases, and the junction held 6 bases outside the gene matches. CDR3 in DNA: TGTGCCAGCAGTGTAGGAGGGGGCTTTGAAGCTTTCTTT. Translating it yields CASSVGGGFEAFF.

The sample holds one count of this clone. Other DNA sequences in the sample encode the same CDR3. The J gene is TRBJ2-3, the V gene TRBV11-3, with TRBD2 as a possible D gene (5 bases). This CDR3 region has 15 residues. In germline, CDR1 is SGHNT, CDR2 YENEEA. V was clipped by 1 base and J by 1 base, with 9 bases between them. CDR3 region: CASSLAGGGTDTQYF. The CDR3, as DNA: TGTGCCAGCAGCTTAGCTGGAGGAGGCACAGATACGCAGTATTTT.